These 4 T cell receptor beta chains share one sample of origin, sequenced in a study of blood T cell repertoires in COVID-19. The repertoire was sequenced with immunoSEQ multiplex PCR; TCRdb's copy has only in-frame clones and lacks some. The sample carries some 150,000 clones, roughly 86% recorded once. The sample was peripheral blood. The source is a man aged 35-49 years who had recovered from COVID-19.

CDR3 amino acids: CASSLTGTGANVLTF. The CDR3 DNA reads as TGTGCCAGCAGCTTGACAGGGACTGGGGCCAACGTCCTGACTTTC. The chain has TRBV5-5 and TRBJ2-6, with D perhaps TRBD1 (6 bases). In germline, CDR1 is SGHKS, CDR2 YYEKEE (reference sequence). Trimming removed 1 base from V and 2 bases from J, with 7 bases in between. The CDR3 has 15 amino acids.

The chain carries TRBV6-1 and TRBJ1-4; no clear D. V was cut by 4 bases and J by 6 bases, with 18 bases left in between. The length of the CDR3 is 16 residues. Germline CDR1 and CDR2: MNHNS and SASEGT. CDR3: CASSAGLWAQDEKLFF. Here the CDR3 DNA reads TGTGCCAGCAGTGCGGGGTTGTGGGCCCAAGATGAAAAACTGTTTTTT.

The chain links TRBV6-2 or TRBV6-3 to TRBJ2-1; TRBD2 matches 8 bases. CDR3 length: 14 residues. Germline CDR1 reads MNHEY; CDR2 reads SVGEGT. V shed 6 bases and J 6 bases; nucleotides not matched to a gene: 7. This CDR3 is CASSPLAVVNEQFF. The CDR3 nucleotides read TGTGCCAGCAGCCCACTAGCGGTTGTCAATGAGCAGTTCTTC.

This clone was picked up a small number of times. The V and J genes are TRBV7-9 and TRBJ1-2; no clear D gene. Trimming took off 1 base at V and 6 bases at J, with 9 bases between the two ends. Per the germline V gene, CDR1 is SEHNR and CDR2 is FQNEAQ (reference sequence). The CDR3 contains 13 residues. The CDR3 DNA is TGTGCCAGCAGCTTAGAGTCGGAGAATGGCTACACCTTC. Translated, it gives CASSLESENGYTF.